This note documents a single T cell receptor (beta chain) sequence. This record comes from a study of graft-versus-host responses after intestinal transplantation. At the level of the study: Every one of the recipients received anti-thymocyte globulin induction and afterwards took tacrolimus and steroids for around 3 years.

V gave up 0 bases and J gave up 0 bases, with 15 bases separating them. CDR1 is LGHNT, CDR2 FRNRAP, per germline. CDR3 length: 18 amino acids. The repertoire was sequenced with immunoSEQ multiplex PCR; TCRdb's copy has only in-frame clones and lacks some. The sample consists of about 21,000 clones, 92% of them appearing once. The origin of this receptor is a human patient who received an intestinal transplant, so some T cells may come from the graft donor. The specimen was PBMCs, collected around 270 days after intestinal transplant. The chain combines TRBV12-5 with TRBJ2-1; no clear D. The CDR3 sequence: CASGLVPTTLSSYNEQFF. CDR3 sequence (DNA): TGTGCTAGTGGTTTGGTACCAACGACCTTGAGCTCCTACAATGAGCAGTTCTTC.